The next 9 T cell receptor beta chains were all read from a single sample in a study of cytomegalovirus exposure and HLA in healthy donors. 60 Vbeta and 13 Jbeta primers were used in PCR. The method was immunoSEQ multiplex PCR; TCRdb's version includes in-frame clones alone and lacks a portion of them. The repertoire holds more than 95,000 clones, with more than 75% as singletons. Sequences were obtained from PBMCs. The receptors derive from a middle-aged woman in good health and CMV-seronegative.

The chain uses TRBV10-2 and TRBJ1-1; tentative D call: TRBD1 (6 bases). CDR3 length: 14 residues. V was trimmed by 3 bases and J by 5 bases, leaving 13 bases between them. The germline CDR1 and CDR2 sequences are WSHSY and SAAADI. The chain's CDR3 is CASSDYRVGTEAFF. In DNA, the CDR3 is TGCGCCAGCAGTGACTACAGGGTTGGAACTGAAGCTTTCTTT.

V usage is TRBV19 and J usage is TRBJ2-7; D may be TRBD1 (5 bases). Trimming took off 4 bases at V and 0 bases at J, with 13 bases between the two ends. Germline V gene data show CDR1 as LNHDA and CDR2 as SQIVND (reference sequence). The CDR3 is 15 residues long. CDR3 nucleotides: TGTGCCAGTAGTAATGGGCAGGGTTACTCCTACGAGCAGTACTTC. This codes for CASSNGQGYSYEQYF.

This clone was counted once. The V call is TRBV19, the J call TRBJ2-1; TRBD2 agrees at 8 bases. Germline V lookup: CDR1 LNHDA, CDR2 SQIVND (reference sequence). The J segment lost 6 bases and the V segment lost 8 bases, leaving 9 bases of the junction unmatched. The CDR3 consists of 14 residues. Here the CDR3 DNA reads TGTGCCAGTGATACCGGGACTAGTTTCAATGAGCAGTTCTTC. Protein product: CASDTGTSFNEQFF.

This sequence joins TRBV7-2 and TRBJ2-7, with TRBD2 as a possible D gene (6 bases). The V gene's germline CDR1 is SGHTA and CDR2 FQGNSA. V lost 0 bases and J 2 bases, leaving 11 bases between the germline ends. The CDR3 is 15 amino acids. The CDR3 sequence: CASSLAAGNTYEQYF. As DNA, the CDR3 is TGTGCCAGCAGCTTAGCTGCGGGAAATACCTACGAGCAGTACTTC.

The rearrangement joins TRBV6-4 to TRBJ2-7, with 9 nucleotides matching TRBD1. In germline, CDR1 is MRHNA, CDR2 SNTAGT. This CDR3 comprises 13 residues. The trim removed 0 bases at V and 6 bases at J, leaving 0 bases unmatched. CDR3 coding DNA: TGTGCCAGCAGTGACTCGGACAGGGGCGAGCAGTACTTC. Its protein product is CASSDSDRGEQYF.

V usage is TRBV5-1 and J usage is TRBJ2-2; 7 nucleotides match TRBD1. The ends lost 4 bases at V and 3 bases at J; junction bases unmatched: 3. CDR1 is SGHRS and CDR2 is YFSETQ in the germline V gene. The CDR3 extends over 14 amino acids. This CDR3 reads CASSTGTDTGELFF. In DNA form, the CDR3 reads TGCGCCAGCAGCACCGGGACAGACACCGGGGAGCTGTTTTTT. The whole variable domain, filled in from reference TRBV5-1 and TRBJ2-2, reads KAGVTQTPRYLIKTRGQQVTLSCSPISGHRSVSWYQQTPGQGLQFLFEYFSETQRNKGNFPGRFSGRQFSNSRSEMNVSTLELGDSALYLCASSTGTDTGELFFGEGSRLTVL.

The gene calls are TRBV7-2 and TRBJ2-7, with D hard to call. The CDR3 consists of 12 residues. Trimming cost V 6 bases and J 0 bases, with 6 bases left between them. Looked up from germline, CDR1 is SGHTA and CDR2 is FQGNSA. Written as DNA, the CDR3 is TGTGCCAGCAGTTATATCTCCTACGAGCAGTACTTC. Encoded protein: CASSYISYEQYF. Variable domain in full (rest from reference TRBV7-2 and TRBJ2-7): GAGVSQSPSNKVTEKGKDVELRCDPISGHTALYWYRQSLGQGLEFLIYFQGNSAPDKSGLPSDRFSAERTGGSVSTLTIQRTQQEDSAVYLCASSYISYEQYFGPGTRLTVT.

The CDR3 bases are TGTGCCAGCAGTTTGACGGGACAGGGGGCCAAGAACACTGAAGCTTTCTTT. Translation gives CASSLTGQGAKNTEAFF. J is TRBJ1-1 and V is TRBV28, with 12 bases aligning to TRBD1. The CDR3 has 17 amino acids. Trimming at V came to 3 bases and at J to 1 base, leaving 6 bases not matched to a gene. Germline CDR1 and CDR2: MDHEN and SYDVKM.

This chain connects TRBV5-1 to TRBJ2-5, with D tentatively TRBD2 (6 bases). The DNA matches TRBJ2-7 better at its end, which makes the J call doubtful. Germline lookup yields CDR1 SGHRS and CDR2 YFSETQ. The CDR3 spans 13 residues. This CDR3 reads CASSLGTTYEQYF. CDR3 in DNA: TGCGCCAGCAGCTTGGGGACTACCTACGAGCAGTACTTC.